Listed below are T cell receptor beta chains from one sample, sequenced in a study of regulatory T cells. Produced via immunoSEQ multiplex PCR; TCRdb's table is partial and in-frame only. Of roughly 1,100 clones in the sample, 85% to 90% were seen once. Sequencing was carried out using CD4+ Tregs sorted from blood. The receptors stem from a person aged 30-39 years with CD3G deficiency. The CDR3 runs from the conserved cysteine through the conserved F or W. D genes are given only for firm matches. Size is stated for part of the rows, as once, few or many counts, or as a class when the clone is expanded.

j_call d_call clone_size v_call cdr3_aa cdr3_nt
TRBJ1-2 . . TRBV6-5 CASSYSGGGYGYTF TGTGCCAGCAGTTACTCGGGGGGCGGGTATGGCTACACCTTC
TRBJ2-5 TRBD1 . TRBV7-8 CASSPRGWQETQYF TGTGCCAGCAGCCCCAGGGGGTGGCAAGAGACCCAGTACTTC
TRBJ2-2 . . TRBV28 CASSFWQSTGELFF TGTGCCAGCAGTTTTTGGCAATCCACCGGGGAGCTGTTTTTT
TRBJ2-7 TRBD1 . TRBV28 CASSSSGQLYEQYF TGTGCCAGCAGTTCATCGGGACAGCTGTACGAGCAGTACTTC
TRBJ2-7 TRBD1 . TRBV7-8 CASSKITGTGTYEQYF TGTGCCAGCAGCAAAATCACCGGGACAGGGACCTACGAGCAGTACTTC
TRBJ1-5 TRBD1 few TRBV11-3 CASSLEQGQRNQPQHF TGTGCCAGCAGCTTAGAACAGGGGCAGCGCAATCAGCCCCAGCATTTT
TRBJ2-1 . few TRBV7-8 CASSLRGPGVRHERGEQFF TGTGCCAGCAGCTTACGGGGGCCCGGGGTGAGACACGAAAGGGGTGAGCAGTTCTTC
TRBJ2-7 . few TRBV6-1 CAASGGYYEQYF TGTGCCGCCTCCGGGGGTTACTACGAGCAGTACTTC
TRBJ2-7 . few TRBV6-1 CASSEMVYEQYF TGTGCCAGCAGTGAAATGGTCTACGAGCAGTACTTC
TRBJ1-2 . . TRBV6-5 CASSYGLDGYTF TGTGCCAGCAGTTACGGGCTAGATGGCTACACCTTC
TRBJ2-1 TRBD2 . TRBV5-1 CASSSSSGRLMDEQFF TGCGCCAGCAGCTCCTCTAGCGGGAGACTAATGGATGAGCAGTTCTTC
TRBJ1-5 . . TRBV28 CASSFPGGNQPQHF TGTGCCAGCAGTTTCCCCGGGGGCAATCAGCCCCAGCATTTT
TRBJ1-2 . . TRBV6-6 CASSPRERYTF TGCGCCAGCAGCCCGAGGGAGCGCTACACCTTC